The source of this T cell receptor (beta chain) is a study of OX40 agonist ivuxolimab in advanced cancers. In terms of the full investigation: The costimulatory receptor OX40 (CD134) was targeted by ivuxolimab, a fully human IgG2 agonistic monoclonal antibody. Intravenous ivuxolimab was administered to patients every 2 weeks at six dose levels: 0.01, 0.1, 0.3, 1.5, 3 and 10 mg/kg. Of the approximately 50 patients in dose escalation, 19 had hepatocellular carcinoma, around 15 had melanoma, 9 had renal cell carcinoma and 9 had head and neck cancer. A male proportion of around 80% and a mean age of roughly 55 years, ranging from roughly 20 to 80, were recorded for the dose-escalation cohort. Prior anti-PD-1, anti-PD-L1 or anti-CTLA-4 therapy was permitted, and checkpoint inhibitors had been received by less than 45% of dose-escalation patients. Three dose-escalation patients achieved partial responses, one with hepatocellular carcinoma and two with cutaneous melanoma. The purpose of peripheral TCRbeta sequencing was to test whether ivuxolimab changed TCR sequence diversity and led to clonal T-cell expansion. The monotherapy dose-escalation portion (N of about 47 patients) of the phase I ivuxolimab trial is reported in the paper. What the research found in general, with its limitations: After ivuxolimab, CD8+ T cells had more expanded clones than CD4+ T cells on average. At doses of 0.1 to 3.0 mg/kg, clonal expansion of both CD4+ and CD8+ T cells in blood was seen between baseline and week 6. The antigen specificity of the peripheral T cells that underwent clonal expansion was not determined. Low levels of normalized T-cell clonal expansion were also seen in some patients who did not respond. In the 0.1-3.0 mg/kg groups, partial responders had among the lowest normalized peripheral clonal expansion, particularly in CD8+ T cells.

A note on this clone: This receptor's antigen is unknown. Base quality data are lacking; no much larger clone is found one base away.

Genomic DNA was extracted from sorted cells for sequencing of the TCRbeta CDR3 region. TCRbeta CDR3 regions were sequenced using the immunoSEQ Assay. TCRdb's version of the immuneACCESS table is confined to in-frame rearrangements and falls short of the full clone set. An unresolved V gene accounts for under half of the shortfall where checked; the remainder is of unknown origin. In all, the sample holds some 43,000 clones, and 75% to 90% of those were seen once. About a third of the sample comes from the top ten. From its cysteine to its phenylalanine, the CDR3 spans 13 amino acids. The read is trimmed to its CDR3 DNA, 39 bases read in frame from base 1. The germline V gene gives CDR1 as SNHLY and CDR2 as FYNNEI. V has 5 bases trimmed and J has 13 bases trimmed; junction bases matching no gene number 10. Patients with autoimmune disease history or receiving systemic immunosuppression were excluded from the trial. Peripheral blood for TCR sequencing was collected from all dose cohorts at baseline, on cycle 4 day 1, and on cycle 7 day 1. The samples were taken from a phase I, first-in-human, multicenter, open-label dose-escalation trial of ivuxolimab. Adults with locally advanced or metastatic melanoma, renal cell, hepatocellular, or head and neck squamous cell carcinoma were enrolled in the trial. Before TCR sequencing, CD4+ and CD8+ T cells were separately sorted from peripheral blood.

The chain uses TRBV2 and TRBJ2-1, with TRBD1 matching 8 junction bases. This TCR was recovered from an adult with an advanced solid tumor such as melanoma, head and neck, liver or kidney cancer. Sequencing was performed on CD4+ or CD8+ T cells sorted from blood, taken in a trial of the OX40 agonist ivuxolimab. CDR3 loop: CASSTRGTGGQFF. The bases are TGTGCCAGCAGTACTCGGGGGACAGGAGGACAGTTCTTC.